This T cell receptor (beta chain) was documented in a study of T cell repertoires in cytomegalovirus infection. In the study overall: Public TCR beta signatures indicated both CMV infection and matching HLA type. Findings of the study overall: In two of eight donors, the top clonotype was HLA-C-restricted CMV-specific.

This clonotype was recorded many times. The antigen remains undetermined. TCRdb re-analysed the reads in MiXCR, keeping a single row per CDR3 protein. This sample yields 200,000 to 300,000 distinct CDR3 sequences, of which approximately 13% are seen a single time; 1.5% to 2% belongs to the top ten. The source material was PBMCs. The sequence came from a human donor in good health (CMV status not recorded). Some clones in this sample may be carry-over from other donors' samples.

The CDR3, as DNA: TGTGCCAGCAGCAAGGACAGGCGTAGGGGCGAGCAGTACTTC. It is translated as CASSKDRRRGEQYF. The gene calls are TRBV6-1 and TRBJ2-7, with TRBD1 matching over 7 bases. After removal of 6 bases from V and 6 bases from J, the junction contained 11 bases not matched to a gene. CDR3 length: 14 amino acids. CDR1 and CDR2 (germline): MNHNS, SASEGT.